This TCR beta chain was recorded in a study of blood T cells in healthy people across ages. The CDR3 is 15 amino acids. V lost 6 bases and J 5 bases, leaving 20 bases between the germline ends. A second 7 to 11 cycle PCR used barcoded and J-beta primers. Every cDNA molecule carried a tag from a template-switch adaptor bearing 12 random nucleotides. TCRdb used MiXCR to reprocess the 5' RACE reads, holding one entry per CDR3 protein. The table shows around 1,600,000 distinct CDR3 sequences, with under 55% occurring only once. Comments on this clonotype: As yet, its antigen is unknown.

Whole-study results and caveats: PBMCs left unsorted prevented a conclusive naive versus antigen-experienced comparison.

The sequencing input was blood. The chain joins TRBV12-3 or TRBV12-4 to TRBJ2-7; TRBD1 is a possible D gene (6 bases). This sequence was found in a woman younger than 35 in good health. CDR3 nucleotide sequence: TGTGCCAGCAGAAATAGGGGGAAGGCGGAGGACGAGCAGTACTTC. Its translation is CASRNRGKAEDEQYF.